These 29 T cell receptor beta chains came from one sample sequenced in a study of blood T cell repertoires in COVID-19. Generated by immunoSEQ multiplex PCR, the TCRdb table keeps only in-frame clones and is missing some. The data show around 450,000 clones, roughly 91% seen once. The sample comprised PBMCs or T cells enriched from blood (not recorded which). All receptors derive from a man aged 18 to 29 who had recovered from COVID-19.

This clone was detected only a few times. J is TRBJ2-2 and V is TRBV5-1; D unclear. Germline-derived CDR1 and CDR2 are SGHRS and YFSETQ. V was cut by 1 base and J by 2 bases, with 6 bases left in between. This CDR3 spans 14 amino acids. This CDR3 reads CASSLTVNTGELFF. The CDR3 region has the DNA TGCGCCAGCAGCTTGACAGTTAACACCGGGGAGCTGTTTTTT. Combining the CDR3 with reference TRBV5-1 and TRBJ2-2 gives the whole variable domain KAGVTQTPRYLIKTRGQQVTLSCSPISGHRSVSWYQQTPGQGLQFLFEYFSETQRNKGNFPGRFSGRQFSNSRSEMNVSTLELGDSALYLCASSLTVNTGELFFGEGSRLTVL.

The V and J genes are TRBV24-1 and TRBJ1-5; D unresolved. Germline V CDR1 and CDR2: KGHDR, SFDVKD. The CDR3 extends over 15 amino acids. V lost 5 bases and J lost 0, with 10 bases in between. The CDR3 reads CATSGTPYSNQPQHF. The DNA of the CDR3 is TGTGCCACCAGTGGTACACCGTATAGCAATCAGCCCCAGCATTTT.

As to this clone: The same CDR3 arises from other DNA sequences in this sample as well. The chain carries TRBV11-3 and TRBJ1-1; D gene ambiguous. Germline V gene data show CDR1 as SGHNT and CDR2 as YENEEA. The germline V and J ends were trimmed by 1 base and 5 bases, with 11 bases remaining between them. The CDR3 contains 14 residues. Here the CDR3 DNA reads TGTGCCAGCAGCTTAGGCGGGGTAGGGACTGAAGCTTTCTTT. Translating gives CASSLGGVGTEAFF. Drawing the rest from reference TRBV11-3 and TRBJ1-1, the complete variable domain is EAGVVQSPRYKIIEKKQPVAFWCNPISGHNTLYWYLQNLGQGPELLIRYENEEAVDDSQLPKDRFSAERLKGVDSTLKIQPAELGDSAVYLCASSLGGVGTEAFFGQGTRLTVV.

This chain links TRBV10-3 with TRBJ1-2; 7 positions match TRBD1. V shed 2 bases, J shed 10 bases, and the junction held 7 bases outside the gene matches. The CDR3 totals 13 residues. CDR1 is ENHRY and CDR2 is SYGVKD in the germline V gene. DNA for the CDR3: TGTGCCATCAGTGAGAGGGGGCAGGGGGACTACACCTTC. Its protein is CAISERGQGDYTF.

The chain joins TRBV11-1 to TRBJ2-1; no firm D call. The CDR3 has 15 residues. V lost 3 bases and J lost 5, with 14 bases in between. Looked up from germline, CDR1 is SGHAT and CDR2 is FQDESV (reference sequence). In nucleotides, the CDR3 is TGTGCCAGCAGCTTGTCGCCTGGCAGTGACAATGAGCAGTTCTTC. This translates into CASSLSPGSDNEQFF.

V and J are TRBV5-6 and TRBJ2-7; perhaps TRBD1 as D (5 bases). Trimming cost V 3 bases and J 0 bases, with 13 bases left between them. In germline, CDR1 is SGHDT, CDR2 YYEEEE. There are 15 residues in the CDR3. The CDR3 DNA sequence: TGTGCCAGCAGCTGGGGCAGGGCACCCTCCTACGAGCAGTACTTC. The encoded protein is CASSWGRAPSYEQYF.

The gene calls are TRBV13 and TRBJ1-2, with D maybe TRBD1 (6 bases). V was pared by 4 bases and J by 9 bases, with 12 bases between. This CDR3 has 12 residues. Germline lookup yields CDR1 PRHDT and CDR2 FYEKMQ (reference sequence). The CDR3 DNA follows: TGTGCCAGCAGCTCAACAGGGCAAAGCTACACCTTC. Protein product: CASSSTGQSYTF.

The chain is built from TRBV7-9 and TRBJ2-2; no clear D gene. Germline assignment: CDR1 SEHNR and CDR2 FQNEAQ (reference sequence). The CDR3 covers 13 residues. Trimming removed 4 bases at V and 2 bases at J, with 5 bases between. CDR3 protein: CASSSINTGELFF. DNA for the CDR3: TGTGCCAGCAGCTCTATTAACACCGGGGAGCTGTTTTTT. Combining the CDR3 with reference TRBV7-9 and TRBJ2-2 gives the whole variable domain DTGVSQNPRHKITKRGQNVTFRCDPISEHNRLYWYRQTLGQGPEFLTYFQNEAQLEKSRLLSDRFSAERPKGSFSTLEIQRTEQGDSAMYLCASSSINTGELFFGEGSRLTVL.

CDR3 region: CASSRGRASPLHF. The CDR3 bases are TGTGCCAGCAGCAGGGGGCGCGCTTCACCCCTCCACTTT. The chain joins TRBV28 to TRBJ1-6; 8 bases are shared with TRBD1. J was trimmed by 9 bases and V by 6 bases; bases with no gene match: 4. Germline V gene sequence: CDR1 MDHEN, CDR2 SYDVKM. This CDR3 has 13 residues. Drawing the rest from reference TRBV28 and TRBJ1-6, the complete variable domain is DVKVTQSSRYLVKRTGEKVFLECVQDMDHENMFWYRQDPGLGLRLIYFSYDVKMKEKGDIPEGYSVSREKKERFSLILESASTNQTSMYLCASSRGRASPLHFGNGTRLTVT.

The V and J genes are TRBV11-2 and TRBJ2-1; 14 bases are shared with TRBD2. Germline loops: CDR1 SGHAT, CDR2 FQNNGV. This CDR3 is 17 amino acids long. V was clipped by 8 bases and J by 2 bases; unmatched bases: 8. DNA of the CDR3: TGTGCCAGCGGGGGACTAGCGGGAGACGTGACCTACAATGAGCAGTTCTTC. Protein: CASGGLAGDVTYNEQFF.

The gene calls are TRBV7-8 and TRBJ1-1; D not resolved. Trimming removed 5 bases from V and 1 base from J, with 11 bases in between. The germline CDR1 and CDR2 sequences are SGHVS and FQNEAQ. The CDR3 is made up of 14 amino acids. CDR3 protein: CASSRLQTNTEAFF. The CDR3 region has the DNA TGTGCCAGCAGCCGTTTACAGACGAACACTGAAGCTTTCTTT.

V gene TRBV7-3 combines with J gene TRBJ2-1; TRBD2 matches at 7 bases. The V and J ends lost 5 bases and 7 bases, in that order; junction bases with no gene match: 11. This CDR3 comprises 15 residues. Germline V gene data show CDR1 as SGHTA and CDR2 as FQGTGA. CDR3 in DNA: TGTGCCAGCAGCCCCACGACTAGCACTTTTAATGAGCAGTTCTTC. Its translation is CASSPTTSTFNEQFF.

The chain links TRBV5-5 to TRBJ1-5, with 7 bases matching TRBD1. The germline gives CDR1 SGHKS, CDR2 YYEKEE (reference sequence). CDR3 length: 14 residues. V was clipped by 4 bases and J by 2 bases; unmatched bases: 3. CDR3 coding DNA: TGTGCCAGCAGCGCCGGGACAGGCAATCAGCCCCAGCATTTT. Translated: CASSAGTGNQPQHF.

In its sample, this clone was seen a few times. The chain carries TRBV5-4 and TRBJ1-6; perhaps TRBD1 as D (6 bases). The CDR3 loop spans 15 amino acids. With 0 bases removed from V and 10 bases from J, the gap between germline ends came to 14 bases. The germline CDR1 and CDR2 sequences are SGHNT and YYREEE (reference sequence). CDR3 sequence (DNA): TGTGCCAGCAGCTTGGGGGCCGAGGGGGTGTCACCCCTCCACTTT. It specifies CASSLGAEGVSPLHF.

This rearrangement joins TRBV13 to TRBJ2-1; 9 bases agree with TRBD2. This CDR3 spans 16 amino acids. V shed 5 bases, J shed 3 bases, and the junction held 8 bases outside the gene matches. From germline, CDR1 is PRHDT and CDR2 FYEKMQ (reference sequence). DNA of the CDR3: TGTGCCAGCAGCGCTACAGCGGGGGGTCACTACAATGAGCAGTTCTTC. Protein product: CASSATAGGHYNEQFF.

This clone was picked up a small number of times. J is TRBJ1-2 and V is TRBV4-2; D gene unclear. V gave up 1 base and J gave up 12 bases, with 15 bases separating them. Germline CDR1 LGHNA, CDR2 YNFKEQ. CDR3 length: 13 amino acids. CDR3 sequence (DNA): TGTGCCAGCAGCCAAGTGGCGGGCAAAGACGACACCTTC. Protein product: CASSQVAGKDDTF.

The V call is TRBV15, the J call TRBJ2-4, with D possibly being TRBD1 (5 bases). Germline assignment: CDR1 LNHNV and CDR2 YYDKDF (reference sequence). Trimming removed 5 bases at V and 5 bases at J, with 13 bases between. CDR3 size: 14 residues. CDR3 nucleotide sequence: TGTGCCACCAGCGGTCAAGACAGTGAAAACATTCAGTACTTC. Amino acid sequence: CATSGQDSENIQYF.

CDR3 sequence reads: CSAQGIDGYTF. The CDR3 bases are TGCAGCGCGCAGGGAATCGATGGCTACACCTTC. This sequence joins TRBV29-1 and TRBJ1-2, with D tentatively TRBD1 (5 bases). CDR1 is SQVTM, CDR2 ANQGSEA, per germline. Trimming stripped 7 bases from V and 6 bases from J, with 12 bases between. CDR3 length equals 11 residues.

The chain has TRBV3-1 (or the pseudogene TRBV3-2) and TRBJ1-5; D remains unclear. This CDR3 spans 13 amino acids. Trimming stripped 1 base from V and 11 bases from J, with 12 bases between. Germline lookup yields CDR1 LGHDT and CDR2 YNNKEL (reference sequence). CDR3 nucleotides: TGTGCCAGCAGCCAAGTCCAAGGCGCGGCCCAGCATTTT. This sequence encodes CASSQVQGAAQHF.

The chain joins TRBV19 to TRBJ2-1; D perhaps matches TRBD1 (5 bases). The CDR3 runs to 12 residues. The germline V gene has CDR1 LNHDA and CDR2 SQIVND (reference sequence). Trimming left V 5 bases short and J 8 bases short, with 10 bases between. The CDR3 bases are TGTGCCAGTAGTCTCAGGGTGGATGAGCAGTTCTTC. This encodes CASSLRVDEQFF.

The chain employs TRBV19 and TRBJ1-5; 7 positions agree with TRBD1. V shed 5 bases, J shed 7 bases, and the junction held 8 bases outside the gene matches. From germline, CDR1 is LNHDA and CDR2 SQIVND (reference sequence). The CDR3 length is 14 residues. CDR3 in DNA: TGTGCCAGTAGTCTAAAACAGGGGCCCCAGCCCCAGCATTTT. The encoded protein is CASSLKQGPQPQHF.

J is TRBJ2-2 and V is TRBV27, with 8 bases lining up with TRBD1. Trimming removed 7 bases from V and 3 bases from J; junction bases left unmatched: 10. Germline V lookup: CDR1 MNHEY, CDR2 SMNVEV (reference sequence). This CDR3 comprises 16 residues. In DNA, the CDR3 is TGTGCCAGCACCAAAGACAGGGGCGCTGACACCGGGGAGCTGTTTTTT. Protein product: CASTKDRGADTGELFF.

The chain joins TRBV30 to TRBJ2-7, with 7 bases fitting TRBD1. CDR1 is GTSNPN and CDR2 is SVGIG in the germline V gene (reference sequence). The V and J ends lost 6 bases and 3 bases, in that order; junction bases with no gene match: 2. CDR3 length: 11 amino acids. CDR3 DNA: TGTGCCTGTGGACAGGACTACGAGCAGTACTTC. Residues: CACGQDYEQYF.

The J gene is TRBJ2-1, the V gene TRBV7-9, with a tentative D call TRBD1 (5 bases). Trimming removed 1 base from V and 8 bases from J, with 9 bases in between. The CDR3 is 13 residues long. Germline V CDR1 and CDR2: SEHNR, FQNEAQ (reference sequence). The CDR3 nucleotides read TGTGCCAGCAGCTTAGGGCCAGGGTATGAGCAGTTCTTC. This codes for CASSLGPGYEQFF.

This clone was counted once. V gene TRBV4-1 combines with J gene TRBJ2-3; TRBD2 matches at 12 bases. This CDR3 spans 20 amino acids. CDR1 and CDR2 from the germline V gene are MGHRA and YSYEKL. Trimming took 2 bases from V and 2 from J; bases not matched to a gene: 14. CDR3 DNA: TGCGCCAGCAGCCAATCGACTAGCGGGGGTTTGGGGATTTTCACAGATACGCAGTATTTT. It codes for CASSQSTSGGLGIFTDTQYF.

V gene TRBV9 combines with J gene TRBJ1-1; 7 bases fit TRBD1. There are 14 residues in the CDR3. V dropped 4 bases and J dropped 5; count of bases not matched to a gene: 8. CDR1 is SGDLS, CDR2 YYNGEE, per germline. The CDR3 loop reads CASSPQGSGTEAFF. The DNA of the CDR3 is TGTGCCAGCAGCCCACAGGGGAGTGGAACTGAAGCTTTCTTT.

V is TRBV27 and J is TRBJ1-5, with D possibly TRBD1 on 6 matching bases. The germline V gene has CDR1 MNHEY and CDR2 SMNVEV (reference sequence). Between the trimmed V and J ends, which lost 11 bases and 4 bases, there was a span of 15 bases. The CDR3 totals 13 residues. The CDR3 sequence is CASADSYNQPQHF. In nucleotides, the CDR3 is TGTGCCTCCGCGGACAGCTATAATCAGCCCCAGCATTTT.

The chain is built from TRBV30 and TRBJ2-2, with TRBD1 matching 7 bases. Germline V CDR1 and CDR2: GTSNPN, SVGIG (reference sequence). J lost 9 bases, V lost 0 bases, and 19 bases had no gene match. The CDR3 covers 18 residues. The CDR3 region is CAWSVGDRQSMSWRELFF. The CDR3 DNA reads TGTGCCTGGAGTGTGGGGGACAGACAGTCTATGTCGTGGAGGGAGCTGTTTTTT.

Here the CDR3 reads CASSLVSSGGAREQFF. CDR3 bases: TGTGCCAGCAGCTTAGTCTCCAGCGGGGGGGCTCGAGAGCAGTTCTTC. The rearrangement links TRBV11-3 to TRBJ2-1; 10 bases fit TRBD2. This CDR3 is 16 amino acids long. Germline loops: CDR1 SGHNT, CDR2 YENEEA. The V segment lost 1 base and the J segment 10 bases; nucleotides outside the gene matches: 10.